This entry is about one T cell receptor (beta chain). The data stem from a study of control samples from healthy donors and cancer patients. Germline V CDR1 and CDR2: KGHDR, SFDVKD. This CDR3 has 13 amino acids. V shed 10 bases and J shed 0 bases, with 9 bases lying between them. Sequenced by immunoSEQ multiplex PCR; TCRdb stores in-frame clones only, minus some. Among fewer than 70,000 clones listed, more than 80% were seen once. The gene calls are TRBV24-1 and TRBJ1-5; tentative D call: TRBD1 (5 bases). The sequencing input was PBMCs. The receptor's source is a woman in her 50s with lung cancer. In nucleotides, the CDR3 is TGTGCCACAGGGACGGATAGCAATCAGCCCCAGCATTTT. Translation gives CATGTDSNQPQHF.